One and the same sample provided the 7 T cell receptor beta chains below, sequenced in a study of T cells in Graves' hyperthyroidism and ophthalmopathy. What was amplified from RNA transcripts were TCR beta CDR3 regions. An initial round of RT-PCR targeting the TCR CDR3 relied on the HTBI primer set. TCRdb called the multiplex PCR reads again in MiXCR, with one record for every CDR3 protein. Among roughly 740,000 distinct CDR3 sequences listed, 16% were seen once. The sequencing sample was made of blood. The receptors derive from a man aged 18-30 years with Graves' hyperthyroidism.

The CDR3 protein is CASSPGQGKAQPQHF. CDR3 sequence (DNA): TGTGCCAGTAGCCCTGGACAGGGTAAAGCTCAGCCCCAGCATTTT. The V call is TRBV19, the J call TRBJ1-5; 8 bases line up with TRBD1. CDR1 and CDR2 (germline): LNHDA, SQIVND (reference sequence). The CDR3 length is 15 residues. V was clipped by 6 bases and J by 6 bases; unmatched bases: 10.

This clonotype was observed a handful of times. The rearrangement joins TRBV5-1 to TRBJ1-6, with TRBD1 identical over 10 bases. The ends lost 4 bases at V and 7 bases at J; junction bases unmatched: 11. Germline lookup yields CDR1 SGHRS and CDR2 YFSETQ. The CDR3 is made up of 17 amino acids. CDR3 bases: TGCGCCAGCAGCCGGGGTGACAGGGGGCTTCGGAATTCACCCCTCCACTTT. Translation gives CASSRGDRGLRNSPLHF.

The table lists this clonotype with many counts. V gene TRBV15 combines with J gene TRBJ2-7, with 9 bases aligning to TRBD2. The V and J ends lost 0 bases and 6 bases, in that order; junction bases with no gene match: 3. The CDR3 contains 14 residues. CDR1 and CDR2 (germline): LNHNV, YYDKDF (reference sequence). Here the CDR3 reads CATSREGTSLEQYF. The CDR3, as DNA: TGTGCCACCAGCAGAGAGGGGACTAGCCTCGAGCAGTACTTC.

This clonotype was counted many times. The chain couples TRBV14 to TRBJ2-7; TRBD2 matches 7 bases. CDR1 is SGHDN, CDR2 FVKESK, per germline. Trimming took 3 bases from V and 6 from J; bases not matched to a gene: 8. This CDR3 has 14 amino acids. The chain's CDR3 is CASSQGTTSFEQYF. CDR3 nucleotides: TGTGCCAGCAGCCAGGGGACGACTAGCTTCGAGCAGTACTTC.

This clonotype has ten or more counts. This chain uses TRBV20-1 with TRBJ2-7; perhaps TRBD1 as D (5 bases). V was clipped by 2 bases and J by 9 bases, with 11 bases between them. The CDR3 extends over 11 amino acids. Germline V gives CDR1 DFQATT, CDR2 SNEGSKA (reference sequence). CDR3 DNA sequence: TGCAGTGCTAGATGGGGCACCCGGCAGTACTTC. It translates to CSARWGTRQYF.

The V and J genes are TRBV7-9 and TRBJ2-3; D might be TRBD1 or TRBD2, each matching 5 bases. Germline values: CDR1 SEHNR, CDR2 FQNEAQ (reference sequence). The CDR3 length is 13 residues. Trimming cost V 7 bases and J 5 bases, with 13 bases left between them. The CDR3 DNA reads as TGTGCCAGCATTGGGGGTTTTGGAGATACGCAGTATTTT. Amino acids: CASIGGFGDTQYF.

The sample holds many counts of this clonotype. The chain joins TRBV18 to TRBJ2-1, with TRBD2 matching 11 bases. V lost 2 bases and J lost 7; bases outside the gene matches: 10. Germline values: CDR1 KGHSH, CDR2 LQKENI. The length of the CDR3 is 17 residues. Written as DNA, the CDR3 is TGTGCCAGCTCACCAAAGGAGCTAGCGGGAGGCGATAATGAGCAGTTCTTC. Amino acid sequence: CASSPKELAGGDNEQFF.